This TCR beta chain was captured by sequencing in a study of OX40 agonist ivuxolimab in advanced cancers. Turning to the study itself: Males comprised 70% to 90% of the group, whose mean age was approximately 60 years (range about 23 to 80).

Here immunoSEQ multiplex PCR was the method, and the copy in TCRdb shows in-frame clones only, minus some. The table shows over 45,000 clones, with roughly 87% occurring only once. The length of the CDR3 is 16 residues. Germline V lookup: CDR1 SGHAT, CDR2 FQNNGV. V was shortened by 2 bases and J by 4 bases, with 17 bases between the two germline ends. The genes are TRBV11-2 and TRBJ1-1, with unresolved D. The TCR comes from an adult with an advanced solid tumor such as melanoma, head and neck, liver or kidney cancer. This material consisted of CD4+ or CD8+ T cells sorted from blood, taken in a trial of the OX40 agonist ivuxolimab. The CDR3 is CASSLRRGQLGTEAFF. In DNA, the CDR3 is TGTGCCAGCAGCTTAAGGAGAGGTCAGCTAGGCACTGAAGCTTTCTTT.